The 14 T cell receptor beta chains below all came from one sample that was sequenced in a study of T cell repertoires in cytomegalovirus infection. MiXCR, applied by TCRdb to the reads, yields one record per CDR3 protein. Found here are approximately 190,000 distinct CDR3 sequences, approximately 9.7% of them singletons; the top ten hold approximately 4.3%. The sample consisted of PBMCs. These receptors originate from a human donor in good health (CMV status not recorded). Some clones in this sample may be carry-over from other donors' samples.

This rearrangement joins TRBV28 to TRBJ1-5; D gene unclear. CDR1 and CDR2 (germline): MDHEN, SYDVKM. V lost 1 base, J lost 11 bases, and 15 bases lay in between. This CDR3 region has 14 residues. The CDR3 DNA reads TGTGCCAGCAGTTTATCCCCACTCCAATTGACCCAGCATTTT. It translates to CASSLSPLQLTQHF.

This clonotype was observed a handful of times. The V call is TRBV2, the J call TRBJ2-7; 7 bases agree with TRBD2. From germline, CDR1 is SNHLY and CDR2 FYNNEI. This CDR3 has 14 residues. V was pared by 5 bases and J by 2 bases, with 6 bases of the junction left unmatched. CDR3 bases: TGTGCCAGCAGTATAGCGGGTCGAACCTACGAGCAGTACTTC. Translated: CASSIAGRTYEQYF.

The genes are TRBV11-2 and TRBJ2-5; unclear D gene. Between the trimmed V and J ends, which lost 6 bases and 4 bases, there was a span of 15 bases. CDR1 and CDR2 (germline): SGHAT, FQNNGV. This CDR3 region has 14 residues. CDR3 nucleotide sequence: TGTGCCAGCAGGTTATCCGAGGTTCTAGAGACCCAGTACTTC. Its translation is CASRLSEVLETQYF.

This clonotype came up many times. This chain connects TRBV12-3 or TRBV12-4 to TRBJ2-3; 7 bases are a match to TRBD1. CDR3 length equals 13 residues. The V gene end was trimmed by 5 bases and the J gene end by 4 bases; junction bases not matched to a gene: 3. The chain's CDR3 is CASSTTGADTQYF. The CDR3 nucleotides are TGTGCCAGCAGTACCACAGGGGCAGATACGCAGTATTTT.

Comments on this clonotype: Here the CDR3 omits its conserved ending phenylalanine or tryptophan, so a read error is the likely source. Written as DNA, the CDR3 is TGTGACAGCAGCTTAGAGGGTACCGGGGAGCTGTTTTGT. This encodes CDSSLEGTGELFC. V usage is TRBV7-2 and J usage is TRBJ2-2; TRBD2 is a possible D gene (5 bases). Per germline, CDR1 SGHTA and CDR2 FQGNSA. This CDR3 region has 13 residues.

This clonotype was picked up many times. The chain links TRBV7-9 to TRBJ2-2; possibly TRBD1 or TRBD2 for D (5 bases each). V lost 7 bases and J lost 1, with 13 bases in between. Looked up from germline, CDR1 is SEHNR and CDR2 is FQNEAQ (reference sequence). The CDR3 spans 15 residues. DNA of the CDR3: TGTGCCAGCAACCTCGGGACGGTGAACACCGGGGAGCTGTTTTTT. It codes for CASNLGTVNTGELFF.

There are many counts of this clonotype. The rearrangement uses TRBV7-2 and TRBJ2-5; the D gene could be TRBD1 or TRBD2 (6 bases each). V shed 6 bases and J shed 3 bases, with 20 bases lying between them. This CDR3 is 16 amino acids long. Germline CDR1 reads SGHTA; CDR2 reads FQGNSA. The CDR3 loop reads CASRLTRLGGEETQYF. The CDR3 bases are TGTGCCAGCAGACTTACCCGACTAGGGGGAGAAGAGACCCAGTACTTC.

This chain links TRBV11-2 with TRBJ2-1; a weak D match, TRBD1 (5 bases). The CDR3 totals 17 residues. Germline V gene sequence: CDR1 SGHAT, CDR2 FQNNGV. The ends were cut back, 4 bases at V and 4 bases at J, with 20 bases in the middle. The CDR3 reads CASSSPVPGLGYNEQFF. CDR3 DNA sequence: TGTGCCAGCAGCTCCCCCGTTCCAGGGTTGGGTTACAATGAGCAGTTCTTC.

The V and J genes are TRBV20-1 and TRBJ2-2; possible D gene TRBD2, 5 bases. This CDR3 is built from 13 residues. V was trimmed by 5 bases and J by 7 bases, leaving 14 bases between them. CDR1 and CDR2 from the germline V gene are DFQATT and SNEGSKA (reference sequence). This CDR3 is CSAGLDGVGELFF. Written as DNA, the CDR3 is TGCAGTGCTGGTTTAGACGGGGTCGGGGAGCTGTTTTTT.

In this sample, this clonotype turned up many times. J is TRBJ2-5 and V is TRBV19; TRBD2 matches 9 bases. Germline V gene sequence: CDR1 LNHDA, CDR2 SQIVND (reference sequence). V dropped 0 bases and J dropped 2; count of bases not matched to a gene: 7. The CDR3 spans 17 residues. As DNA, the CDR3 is TGTGCCAGTAGTATAGATGTTCGGCTAGCGGGGCAAGAGACCCAGTACTTC. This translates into CASSIDVRLAGQETQYF. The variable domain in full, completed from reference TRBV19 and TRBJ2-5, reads DGGITQSPKYLFRKEGQNVTLSCEQNLNHDAMYWYRQDPGQGLRLIYYSQIVNDFQKGDIAEGYSVSREKKESFPLTVTSAQKNPTAFYLCASSIDVRLAGQETQYFGPGTRLLVL.

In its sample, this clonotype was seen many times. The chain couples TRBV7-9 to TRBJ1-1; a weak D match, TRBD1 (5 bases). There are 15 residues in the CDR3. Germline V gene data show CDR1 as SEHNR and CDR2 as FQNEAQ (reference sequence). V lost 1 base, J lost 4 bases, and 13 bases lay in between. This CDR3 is CASSLGQGKVTEAFF. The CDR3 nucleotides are TGTGCCAGCAGCTTAGGTCAGGGCAAGGTCACTGAAGCTTTCTTT.

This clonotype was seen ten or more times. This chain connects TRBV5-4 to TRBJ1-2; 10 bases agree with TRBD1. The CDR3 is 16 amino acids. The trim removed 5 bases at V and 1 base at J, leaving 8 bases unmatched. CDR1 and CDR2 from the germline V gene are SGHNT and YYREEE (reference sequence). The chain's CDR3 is CASRTAGQGHNYGYTF. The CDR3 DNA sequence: TGTGCCAGCAGAACGGCGGGACAGGGGCATAACTATGGCTACACCTTC.

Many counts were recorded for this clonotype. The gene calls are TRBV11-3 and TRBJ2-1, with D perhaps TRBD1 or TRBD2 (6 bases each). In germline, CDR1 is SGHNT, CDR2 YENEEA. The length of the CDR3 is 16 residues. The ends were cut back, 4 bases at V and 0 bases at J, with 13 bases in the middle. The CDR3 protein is CASSSRGGLSYNEQFF. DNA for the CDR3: TGTGCCAGCAGCTCCCGAGGGGGACTCTCCTACAATGAGCAGTTCTTC.

In DNA form, the CDR3 reads TGTGCCAGCAATCAGGGGGCCTACGAGCAGTACTTC. It yields the protein CASNQGAYEQYF. The chain recombines TRBV28 with TRBJ2-7; 7 nucleotides align to TRBD1. Germline V gene sequence: CDR1 MDHEN, CDR2 SYDVKM. V lost 7 bases, J lost 2 bases, and 2 bases stayed unmatched. The CDR3 is made up of 12 amino acids.